This paragraph covers one TCR beta chain sequence. The antigen it binds to is not known. Base qualities are not at hand, and no much larger clone is one base apart. TCR beta chain CDR3 regions were sequenced from genomic DNA using the immunoSEQ assay. Rearranged VDJ segments were amplified with primers that anneal to V and J segments. Under the source paper's analysis protocol: The ImmunoSeq Analyzer software was used to compute clonality and richness metrics. Fisher's exact test, supplemented by a beta-binomial method for added stringency, was applied to identify differentially abundant clones between regions. In its TCRdb copy, this immuneACCESS table keeps in-frame sequences only and misses some clones. Where compared with another copy, unresolved V genes explain less than half of these, and the others have no known cause. The V and J calls and clone size were taken over from that table, and D and trimming were inferred from the DNA. Within this sample are about 6,200 clones, with 55% to 75% of them counted one time only. Of the sample, 35% to 50% falls within the top ten clones.

The data are from a study of intratumoral heterogeneity in liver cancer. With respect to the entire study: Across the full approximately 13-patient cohort, most patients were male and a median age of around 64 years was recorded. The study combined RNA-seq, DNA sequencing, TCR-seq and SNP array data from multiple regions of hepatocellular carcinoma specimens to study intratumor heterogeneity. A total of under 80 multiregional samples from roughly 14 HCC patients, consisting of roughly 50 tumoral and approximately 20 adjacent nontumoral regions, were included in the overall cohort.

General conclusions and limits of the study: Within each of the two sequenced patients, overall T cell clonality showed no significant difference between tumor regions. In each sequenced patient, tumor region a showed significantly more unique T-cell clonal expansions than tumor region b. RNA-seq-based estimates of regional differences in tumor-infiltrating lymphocyte burden were reportedly confirmed by TCR sequencing. The authors acknowledged a relatively low patient number and under-sampled tumor-infiltrating lymphocyte representation as limitations.

Spanning cysteine to phenylalanine, the CDR3 consists of 15 amino acids. CDR3 DNA is the only sequence kept; it has 45 bases, read in frame from the first base. The V end gives up 1 base and the J end 5 bases, leaving 4 bases in the junction not matched to a gene. Sequences SGHNT (CDR1) and YYREEE (CDR2) are obtained from the germline V gene (reference sequence). The H label marked samples taken from distinct, geographically separated regions of the hepatocellular carcinoma nodule. All patients had early-stage hepatocellular carcinoma and received no therapy before surgical resection. None of the sampled areas showed macroscopic evidence of necrosis or hemorrhage. Multiple regions from a couple of patients were subjected to TCR sequencing (ImmunoSeq). Frozen resection tissue samples were collected at least 1 cm apart from each other. Genomic DNA was extracted from bulk tissue using the DNeasy blood and tissue kit.

The sequence derives from a woman in her seventies with hepatocellular carcinoma. Specimen: tumor tissue, collected before any cancer treatment. The chain was built from TRBV5-4 and TRBJ2-2; 8 junctional bases match TRBD2. The CDR3 protein is CASSLNREGTGELFF. The nucleotides read TGTGCCAGCAGCTTGAATCGGGAGGGGACCGGGGAGCTGTTTTTT.